Below, 27 T cell receptor beta chains from the same sample are listed, as sequenced in a study of blood T cell repertoires in COVID-19. TCRdb's copy holds only in-frame clones and misses some; the assay was immunoSEQ multiplex PCR. This table has around 170,000 clones, 88% appearing once. The specimen sequenced was peripheral blood. These receptors were taken from a man in his 60s with acute or convalescent COVID-19.

J is TRBJ2-5 and V is TRBV7-2; the D gene is possibly TRBD2 (5 bases). V shed 1 base and J shed 4 bases, with 10 bases lying between them. The CDR3 runs to 14 residues. CDR1 SGHTA and CDR2 FQGNSA come from the germline V gene. CDR3: CASSLVGAAETQYF. DNA of the CDR3: TGTGCCAGCAGCTTAGTTGGAGCGGCAGAGACCCAGTACTTC.

J is TRBJ2-3 and V is TRBV7-2; D is possibly TRBD2 (5 bases). CDR3 length: 15 amino acids. CDR1 and CDR2 (germline): SGHTA, FQGNSA. V lost 4 bases, J lost 6 bases, and 17 bases lay in between. The chain's CDR3 is CASSSTTSPGDTQYF. The CDR3 bases are TGTGCCAGCAGCTCAACCACGAGCCCGGGGGATACGCAGTATTTT.

Concerning this clone itself: A read error may produce the germline difference seen at one junction end. The chain couples TRBV29-1 to TRBJ1-2; TRBD1 matches 8 bases. The CDR3 consists of 14 residues. Germline values: CDR1 SQVTM, CDR2 ANQGSEA. CDR3 sequence (DNA): TGCAGCGTGGAAGTCCGGGACAGGACCTATGGCTACACCTTC. It yields the protein CSVEVRDRTYGYTF.

The chain joins TRBV10-3 to TRBJ1-6; TRBD1 matches 7 bases. J was trimmed by 10 bases and V by 6 bases; bases with no gene match: 9. The V gene's germline CDR1 is ENHRY and CDR2 SYGVKD. This CDR3 is 14 amino acids long. CDR3 protein: CAIRRQGLESPLHF. The CDR3 bases are TGTGCCATCAGGCGACAGGGATTAGAATCACCCCTCCACTTT.

The CDR3: CASSLAGGLATQTQYF. The CDR3 DNA sequence: TGTGCCAGCAGCTTGGCCGGCGGGCTAGCGACACAGACGCAGTACTTC. This chain uses TRBV5-5 with TRBJ2-7; D possibly corresponds to TRBD2 (6 bases). CDR1 and CDR2 from the germline V gene are SGHKS and YYEKEE (reference sequence). The length of the CDR3 is 16 residues. The V and J ends lost 0 bases and 9 bases respectively, with 22 bases between them.

The V call is TRBV30, the J call TRBJ1-6, with D unclear. The germline gives CDR1 GTSNPN, CDR2 SVGIG (reference sequence). Between the trimmed V and J ends, which lost 2 bases and 10 bases, there was a span of 6 bases. The CDR3 is 11 amino acids. The CDR3 DNA reads TGTGCCTGGAGTAAAGCCTCACCCCTCCACTTT. Encoded protein: CAWSKASPLHF. The full variable domain, in which reference TRBV30 and TRBJ1-6 provide the parts outside the CDR3, is SQTIHQWPATLVQPVGSPLSLECTVEGTSNPNLYWYRQAAGRGLQLLFYSVGIGQISSEVPQNLSASRPQDRQFILSSKKLLLSDSGFYLCAWSKASPLHFGNGTRLTVT.

The J gene is TRBJ2-7, the V gene TRBV5-5; D unresolved. The CDR3 is 13 residues long. V gave up 0 bases and J gave up 1 base, with 5 bases separating them. Per the germline V gene, CDR1 is SGHKS and CDR2 is YYEKEE (reference sequence). Here the CDR3 reads CASSLERSYEQYV. Written as DNA, the CDR3 is TGTGCCAGCAGCTTGGAACGGTCCTACGAGCAGTACGTC.

Concerning this clone itself: Other DNA sequences in this specimen translate into the identical CDR3. The V call is TRBV24-1, the J call TRBJ2-5; D unclear. V was pared by 4 bases and J by 4 bases, with 9 bases between. Germline CDR1 reads KGHDR; CDR2 reads SFDVKD. The CDR3 extends over 13 amino acids. The CDR3 DNA follows: TGTGCCACCAGTGACCCTGCAGGAGAGACCCAGTACTTC. Translation: CATSDPAGETQYF.

This chain links TRBV24-1 with TRBJ2-1; TRBD2 matches 11 bases. J was trimmed by 6 bases and V by 4 bases; bases with no gene match: 4. The CDR3 runs 15 residues. Germline V CDR1 and CDR2: KGHDR, SFDVKD. The CDR3, as DNA: TGTGCCACCAGTGACCGACTAGCGGGAATCAATGAGCAGTTCTTC. This codes for CATSDRLAGINEQFF.

The chain uses TRBV11-2 and TRBJ1-2; 7 positions agree with TRBD1. Germline assignment: CDR1 SGHAT and CDR2 FQNNGV. V dropped 5 bases and J dropped 1; count of bases not matched to a gene: 10. CDR3 length equals 16 residues. This CDR3 is CASSINPGDSNYGYTF. The CDR3 coding sequence is TGTGCCAGCAGCATCAACCCGGGGGACAGTAACTATGGCTACACCTTC.

The V gene is TRBV5-4, the J gene TRBJ2-3, with 11 bases lining up with TRBD2. V was clipped by 5 bases and J by 0 bases; unmatched bases: 8. Germline V gene data show CDR1 as SGHNT and CDR2 as YYREEE (reference sequence). The CDR3 is 17 amino acids. Here the CDR3 reads CASRPGTSGLSTDTQYF. DNA for the CDR3: TGTGCCAGCAGACCCGGGACTAGCGGTCTGAGCACAGATACGCAGTATTTT.

This rearrangement joins TRBV7-8 to TRBJ1-6, with D maybe TRBD1 (5 bases). Trimming cost V 4 bases and J 8 bases, with 15 bases left between them. The CDR3 consists of 15 residues. Germline lookup yields CDR1 SGHVS and CDR2 FQNEAQ. DNA of the CDR3: TGTGCCAGCAGCTCCTCTAGGGGTAGAGATTCACCCCTCCACTTT. Residues: CASSSSRGRDSPLHF.

J is TRBJ2-2 and V is TRBV29-1, with D unresolved. The germline V gene has CDR1 SQVTM and CDR2 ANQGSEA. The CDR3 loop spans 12 amino acids. V gave up 4 bases and J gave up 5 bases, with 8 bases separating them. The CDR3 DNA reads TGCAGCGTTGTACCACAAACCGGGGAGCTGTTTTTT. This encodes CSVVPQTGELFF.

This clone has a single count. This chain links TRBV24-1 with TRBJ1-5, with D maybe TRBD1 (5 bases). The CDR3 consists of 16 residues. The V end was cut by 3 bases, the J end by 2 bases, with 13 bases between. Germline-derived CDR1 and CDR2 are KGHDR and SFDVKD. CDR3 residues: CATSDATEGGNQPQHF. The CDR3 DNA reads as TGTGCCACCAGTGATGCAACCGAAGGGGGCAATCAGCCCCAGCATTTT.

The rearrangement links TRBV11-2 to TRBJ2-3; 12 bases fit TRBD2. CDR1 and CDR2 (germline): SGHAT, FQNNGV. The trim removed 5 bases at V and 1 base at J, leaving 7 bases unmatched. The CDR3 loop spans 17 amino acids. The CDR3 region has the DNA TGTGCCAGCAGCCCTCTACTAGCGGGGGGCCGCACAGATACGCAGTATTTT. Protein sequence: CASSPLLAGGRTDTQYF. The full variable domain, rest sourced from reference TRBV11-2 and TRBJ2-3, is EAGVAQSPRYKIIEKRQSVAFWCNPISGHATLYWYQQILGQGPKLLIQFQNNGVVDDSQLPKDRFSAERLKGVDSTLKIQPAKLEDSAVYLCASSPLLAGGRTDTQYFGPGTRLTVL.

This clone came up once. The CDR3 nucleotides read TGTGCCAGCAGCGTAGTAGGACAGGGGGACAATGAGCAGTTCTTC. Amino acids: CASSVVGQGDNEQFF. V and J are TRBV9 and TRBJ2-1; 10 positions agree with TRBD1. CDR3 length: 15 residues. Germline trimming cut 0 bases from V and 5 bases from J; bases unmatched to any gene: 2. CDR1 is SGDLS and CDR2 is YYNGEE in the germline V gene.

The chain links TRBV30 to TRBJ1-6, with 8 bases aligning to TRBD1. The CDR3 is 13 amino acids. The ends lost 5 bases at V and 10 bases at J; junction bases unmatched: 7. Germline loops: CDR1 GTSNPN, CDR2 SVGIG (reference sequence). Written as DNA, the CDR3 is TGTGCCTGGGCAGACAGGGGAGACTCACCCCTCCACTTT. Its translation: CAWADRGDSPLHF.

This rearrangement joins TRBV5-6 to TRBJ1-1; TRBD1 aligns across 8 bases. The J segment lost 2 bases and the V segment lost 5 bases, leaving 8 bases of the junction unmatched. Germline CDR1 and CDR2: SGHDT and YYEEEE. The CDR3 runs 15 residues. The CDR3, as DNA: TGTGCCAGCAGAGAGACAGGGGCCCCAAACACTGAAGCTTTCTTT. It encodes CASRETGAPNTEAFF.

This chain links TRBV4-1 with TRBJ2-3, with 8 nucleotides matching TRBD1. The CDR3 loop spans 16 amino acids. Per germline, CDR1 MGHRA and CDR2 YSYEKL. J gave up 1 base and V 5 bases, and 8 bases lay outside the gene matches. Here the CDR3 DNA reads TGCGCCAGCAGCTCAAGGTGGGGACAGGGCACAGATACGCAGTATTTT. Amino acids: CASSSRWGQGTDTQYF.

The V call is TRBV13, the J call TRBJ1-4, with 7 bases lining up with TRBD1. The CDR3 is 12 residues long. J was trimmed by 8 bases and V by 5 bases; bases with no gene match: 2. In germline, CDR1 is PRHDT, CDR2 FYEKMQ (reference sequence). The CDR3 coding sequence is TGTGCCAGCAGCCCACAGGGGGAAAAACTGTTTTTT. It specifies CASSPQGEKLFF.

The V and J genes are TRBV19 and TRBJ1-6, with TRBD1 as a possible D gene (5 bases). This CDR3 spans 16 amino acids. With 3 bases removed from V and 4 bases from J, the gap between germline ends came to 13 bases. The germline V gene encodes CDR1 LNHDA and CDR2 SQIVND (reference sequence). The CDR3 DNA follows: TGTGCCAGTAGTATGGAAGGACGGGGGTATAATTCACCCCTCCACTTT. Amino acid sequence: CASSMEGRGYNSPLHF.

This clone was seen only once. This chain joins TRBV11-2 and TRBJ2-5; 8 nucleotides match TRBD2. Unmatched junction bases numbered 5, after V lost 0 bases and J lost 5 bases. The CDR3 totals 15 residues. Germline CDR1 is SGHAT and CDR2 is FQNNGV. The CDR3 DNA reads TGTGCCAGCAGCTTAGAAGCGGGGGAGGCGGAGACCCAGTACTTC. Protein: CASSLEAGEAETQYF. The complete variable domain, with remaining parts taken from reference TRBV11-2 and TRBJ2-5, reads EAGVAQSPRYKIIEKRQSVAFWCNPISGHATLYWYQQILGQGPKLLIQFQNNGVVDDSQLPKDRFSAERLKGVDSTLKIQPAKLEDSAVYLCASSLEAGEAETQYFGPGTRLLVL.

The V call is TRBV29-1, the J call TRBJ1-2; D remains ambiguous. The germline V gene has CDR1 SQVTM and CDR2 ANQGSEA. Trimming stripped 3 bases from V and 4 bases from J, with 9 bases between. The length of the CDR3 is 12 residues. CDR3 protein: CSVDKQLYGYTF. CDR3 sequence (DNA): TGCAGCGTTGATAAACAGCTCTATGGCTACACCTTC.

This rearrangement joins TRBV11-3 to TRBJ2-3; TRBD1 matches at 8 bases. This CDR3 comprises 17 residues. Germline assignment: CDR1 SGHNT and CDR2 YENEEA. V was clipped by 4 bases and J by 0 bases; unmatched bases: 9. The CDR3: CASSSRTGLQSTDTQYF. The CDR3 region has the DNA TGTGCCAGCAGCTCGCGGACAGGGTTGCAGAGCACAGATACGCAGTATTTT.

CDR3 sequence reads: CASSQLQGNTDTQYF. CDR3 nucleotides: TGCGCCAGCAGCCAATTACAGGGGAACACAGATACGCAGTATTTT. V and J are TRBV4-1 and TRBJ2-3; 7 nucleotides agree with TRBD1. V lost 2 bases and J lost 2; bases outside the gene matches: 4. The CDR3 runs to 15 residues. The germline V gene has CDR1 MGHRA and CDR2 YSYEKL.

This clone was found once. The rearrangement uses TRBV3-1 (or the pseudogene TRBV3-2) and TRBJ2-2; weak D call: TRBD1 (6 bases). The CDR3 loop spans 17 amino acids. V lost 7 bases, J lost 1 base, and 19 bases lay in between. From germline, CDR1 is LGHDT and CDR2 YNNKEL (reference sequence). The CDR3 loop reads CASNPRGGRLNTGELFF. The CDR3 bases are TGTGCCAGCAACCCTCGAGGGGGACGATTGAACACCGGGGAGCTGTTTTTT.

This clone appeared a few times. The chain joins TRBV5-1 to TRBJ2-3; TRBD2 is a possible D gene (5 bases). The CDR3 sequence is 15 residues long. Germline V lookup: CDR1 SGHRS, CDR2 YFSETQ. Between the trimmed V and J ends, which lost 5 bases and 0 bases, there was a span of 13 bases. The CDR3 loop reads CASSSEPTSTDTQYF. As DNA, the CDR3 is TGCGCCAGCAGTAGCGAGCCTACTAGCACAGATACGCAGTATTTT.